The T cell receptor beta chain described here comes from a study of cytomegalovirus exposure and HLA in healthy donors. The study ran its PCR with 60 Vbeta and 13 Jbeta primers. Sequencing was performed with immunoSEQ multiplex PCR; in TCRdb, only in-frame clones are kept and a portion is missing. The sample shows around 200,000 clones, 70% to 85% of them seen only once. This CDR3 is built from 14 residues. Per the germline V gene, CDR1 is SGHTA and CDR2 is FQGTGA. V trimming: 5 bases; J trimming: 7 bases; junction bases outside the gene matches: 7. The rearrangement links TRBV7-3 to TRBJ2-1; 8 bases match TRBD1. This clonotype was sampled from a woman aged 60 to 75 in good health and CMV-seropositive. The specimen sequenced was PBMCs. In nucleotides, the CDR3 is TGTGCCAGCAGCGATAGGACAGGGCCAAATGAGCAGTTCTTC. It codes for CASSDRTGPNEQFF.